This T cell receptor beta chain stems from a study of T cell repertoires in cytomegalovirus infection. Study summary: Matching HLA type, along with CMV infection, was indicated by public TCR beta signatures. Findings and caveats of the study: Using cumulative public TCR beta family frequency, the authors identified those who carried CMV together with the relevant HLA. There were HLA-C-restricted CMV-specific TCR beta clonotypes dominating the ex vivo response.

V shed 3 bases and J shed 1 base, with 11 bases lying between them. The CDR3 length is 15 residues. CDR1 and CDR2 from the germline V gene are MNHEY and SMNVEV (reference sequence). TCRdb analysed the reads with MiXCR anew, one entry per CDR3 protein. The data show about 230,000 distinct CDR3 sequences, 20% to 25% seen once. Worth noting for this clonotype: The target antigen is unknown.

This receptor was obtained from a human donor in good health (CMV status not recorded). Some clones in this sample may be carry-over from other donors' samples. The chain is built from TRBV27 and TRBJ2-3; no clear D gene. Sequencing was carried out using CD8+ T cells from PBMCs. The CDR3, as DNA: TGTGCCAGCAGTTTGGTCCAAGTTGGCACAGATACGCAGTATTTT. It yields the protein CASSLVQVGTDTQYF.